The text below deals with one T cell receptor (beta chain). Its antigen remains unidentified. V was clipped by 4 bases and J by 2 bases, with 9 bases between them. In germline, CDR1 is SNHLY, CDR2 FYNNEI. This CDR3 is built from 13 residues. This sample was included in a study of beta chain features in type 1 diabetes. The investigators reverse transcribed all of the isolated RNA, so they sequenced expressed TCRB transcripts. Method: immunoSEQ multiplex PCR; TCRdb's copy keeps in-frame clones and lacks some. The sample has roughly 240,000 clones, roughly 13% seen once. Study-wide results and caveats: More deletions and fewer insertions at VDJ junctions were seen in type 1 diabetes patients.

Sample: naive CD4+ T cells from blood. The clonotype comes from a woman aged 40-49 years in good health. The chain employs TRBV2 and TRBJ2-7; possibly TRBD1 for D (5 bases). This chain's CDR3 is CASSAIGAYEQYF. Written as DNA, the CDR3 is TGTGCCAGCAGTGCGATAGGGGCCTACGAGCAGTACTTC.